This paragraph reports one TCR beta chain. This sample also contains other DNA sequences that code for the same CDR3. These data come from a study of shared clonotypes between healthy human individuals. Trimming left V 1 base short and J 1 base short, with 8 bases between. Looked up from germline, CDR1 is SQVTM and CDR2 is ANQGSEA. The CDR3 has 14 amino acids. Profiled with immunoSEQ multiplex PCR; TCRdb holds only in-frame clones, not every one. The repertoire has around 2.1 million clones, under 95% of them found once; the top ten carry 1.7%. Terminally differentiated effector memory CD45RA+ cells were excluded by CCR7 positive selection of CD45RO-negative cells.

The V call is TRBV29-1, the J call TRBJ2-1; D unclear. The sequence was obtained from a man aged 18 to 30 in good health. Some clones in this sample may be carry-over from other donors' samples. The sample was naive CD8+ T cells from PBMCs. The CDR3 DNA is TGCAGCGTTGAAGGCGGTAATTCCTACAATGAGCAGTTCTTC. Its translation is CSVEGGNSYNEQFF.